Shown below are 19 T cell receptor beta chains from a single sample sequenced in a study of CD8 T cell repertoires and HIV-1 epitope variants. These TCRs' antigens remain unknown. Produced via immunoSEQ multiplex PCR; TCRdb's table is partial and in-frame only. This table has thousands of clones, 60% to 70% appearing once. Sequencing used cultured CD8+ T cells derived from PBMCs. These receptors were obtained from a male donor with HIV.

The CDR3 protein is CASSRGASGGDTYEQYF. CDR3 sequence (DNA): TGTGCCAGCAGCCGCGGCGCTAGCGGGGGGGATACCTACGAGCAGTACTTC. The chain uses TRBV7-6 and TRBJ2-7; 12 bases line up with TRBD2. Per the germline V gene, CDR1 is SGHVS and CDR2 is FNYEAQ. V dropped 5 bases and J dropped 2; count of bases not matched to a gene: 10. The CDR3 runs 17 residues.

The chain is built from TRBV5-1 and TRBJ2-7, with D hard to call. The V end was cut by 0 bases, the J end by 3 bases, with 7 bases between. This CDR3 comprises 13 residues. CDR1 is SGHRS, CDR2 YFSETQ, per germline. The CDR3 nucleotides are TGCGCCAGCAGCTTGGTTATGGGCTACGAGCAGTACTTC. The encoded protein is CASSLVMGYEQYF.

The J gene is TRBJ1-2, the V gene TRBV4-3; no firm D call. Trimming took 4 bases from V and 4 from J, leaving 19 bases between them. Germline CDR1 is LGHNA and CDR2 is YSLEER. The CDR3 consists of 16 residues. CDR3 bases: TGCGCCAGCAGCCCAGAGATCGACCGGGCTACCTATGGCTACACCTTC. Translated: CASSPEIDRATYGYTF.

The chain employs TRBV5-1 and TRBJ1-1; perhaps TRBD1 as D (5 bases). The germline gives CDR1 SGHRS, CDR2 YFSETQ. The CDR3 consists of 15 residues. V lost 4 bases, J lost 3 bases, and 16 bases lay in between. The CDR3 loop is CASSHDTPTDTEAFF. CDR3 DNA: TGCGCCAGCAGCCACGACACACCGACAGACACTGAAGCTTTCTTT.

Only one count was recorded for this clone. The J gene is TRBJ1-2, the V gene TRBV4-2; 7 bases match TRBD1. Germline V gene data show CDR1 as LGHNA and CDR2 as YNFKEQ. V lost 4 bases and J lost 1; bases outside the gene matches: 3. The CDR3 has 14 amino acids. In DNA, the CDR3 is TGTGCCAGCAGCCCGGGACAGAATAACTATGGCTACACCTTC. This encodes CASSPGQNNYGYTF.

The genes are TRBV15 and TRBJ2-3; D is perhaps TRBD1 or TRBD2 (5 bases each). Per the germline V gene, CDR1 is LNHNV and CDR2 is YYDKDF (reference sequence). V lost 5 bases, J lost 1 base, and 16 bases lay in between. The CDR3 runs 16 residues. The CDR3 loop reads CATSLRQSGRTDTQYF. The CDR3 region has the DNA TGTGCCACCAGCCTACGACAGTCGGGGCGCACAGATACGCAGTATTTT.

V usage is TRBV6-4 and J usage is TRBJ2-3; TRBD1 aligns across 7 bases. Trimming cost V 3 bases and J 4 bases; bases outside gene matches: 4. The CDR3 length is 14 residues. Germline lookup yields CDR1 MRHNA and CDR2 SNTAGT. CDR3 nucleotide sequence: TGTGCCAGCAGTGAAGAGGGGGCGGCAGATACGCAGTATTTT. Protein sequence: CASSEEGAADTQYF.

V and J are TRBV19 and TRBJ2-5; 10 positions agree with TRBD1. CDR1 and CDR2 (germline): LNHDA, SQIVND (reference sequence). V dropped 7 bases and J dropped 5; count of bases not matched to a gene: 7. This CDR3 spans 14 amino acids. CDR3 in DNA: TGTGCCAGTACCCTTAGACAGGGGGCGGAGACCCAGTACTTC. This codes for CASTLRQGAETQYF.

The V gene is TRBV29-1, the J gene TRBJ2-5; 10 bases are a match to TRBD2. Germline V CDR1 and CDR2: SQVTM, ANQGSEA. This CDR3 comprises 13 residues. J lost 3 bases, V lost 6 bases, and 4 bases had no gene match. CDR3 region: CSVALAGEETQYF. As DNA, the CDR3 is TGCAGCGTGGCCCTAGCGGGGGAAGAGACCCAGTACTTC.

This chain uses TRBV5-8 with TRBJ2-7, with 8 nucleotides matching TRBD1. The trim removed 0 bases at V and 4 bases at J, leaving 9 bases unmatched. CDR1 is SGHTS and CDR2 is YDEGEE in the germline V gene. The CDR3 loop spans 16 amino acids. CDR3: CASSLDGQGARYEQYF. The CDR3 DNA sequence: TGTGCCAGCAGCTTGGACGGGCAGGGGGCGCGGTACGAGCAGTACTTC.

The chain uses TRBV7-9 and TRBJ2-1, with D possibly TRBD1 on 6 matching bases. Germline-derived CDR1 and CDR2 are SEHNR and FQNEAQ (reference sequence). The CDR3 spans 15 residues. V dropped 1 base and J dropped 1 base, with 8 bases sitting between them. The CDR3 loop reads CASSLVQGSYNEQFF. CDR3 DNA: TGTGCCAGCAGCTTAGTTCAGGGGTCCTACAATGAGCAGTTCTTC.

This clone was seen only a few times. The V gene is TRBV28, the J gene TRBJ2-7; TRBD1 aligns across 11 bases. The CDR3 runs 17 residues. V was clipped by 3 bases and J by 2 bases; unmatched bases: 9. Per the germline V gene, CDR1 is MDHEN and CDR2 is SYDVKM. The CDR3 bases are TGTGCCAGCAGTTTCAGGGGGACAGGGGGTCATACCTACGAGCAGTACTTC. Its protein is CASSFRGTGGHTYEQYF.

The chain employs TRBV28 and TRBJ2-2, with a weak D call TRBD1 (6 bases). Germline CDR1 reads MDHEN; CDR2 reads SYDVKM. There are 14 residues in the CDR3. V was cut by 6 bases and J by 3 bases, with 11 bases left in between. CDR3 nucleotide sequence: TGTGCCAGCAGCTCCGGACAGTACACCGGGGAGCTGTTTTTT. Its protein is CASSSGQYTGELFF. The entire variable domain, with the rest obtained from reference TRBV28 and TRBJ2-2, is as follows: DVKVTQSSRYLVKRTGEKVFLECVQDMDHENMFWYRQDPGLGLRLIYFSYDVKMKEKGDIPEGYSVSREKKERFSLILESASTNQTSMYLCASSSGQYTGELFFGEGSRLTVL.

The CDR3 protein is CASSLEGEAVNTGELFF. In nucleotides, the CDR3 is TGTGCCAGCAGCTTAGAGGGCGAGGCCGTCAACACCGGGGAGCTGTTTTTT. The chain is built from TRBV7-8 and TRBJ2-2, with D uncertain. CDR1 is SGHVS and CDR2 is FQNEAQ in the germline V gene. Trimming removed 1 base at V and 2 bases at J, with 14 bases between. The CDR3 is 17 amino acids.

By share of the sample, this clone is medium-sized (0.01 to 0.1%). The chain combines TRBV4-2 with TRBJ1-4, with TRBD1 as a possible D gene (5 bases). Germline V gene lookup returns CDR1 LGHNA and CDR2 YNFKEQ. V was trimmed by 1 base and J by 12 bases, leaving 12 bases between them. The length of the CDR3 is 13 residues. The CDR3 nucleotides read TGTGCCAGCAGCCAAGGATCACAGGAGGAACTGTTTTTT. Protein product: CASSQGSQEELFF.

This chain joins TRBV6-5 and TRBJ1-4; D is perhaps TRBD1 (5 bases). This CDR3 region has 16 residues. The V gene's germline CDR1 is MNHEY and CDR2 SVGAGI. Trimming pared 0 bases from V and 3 bases from J, leaving 11 bases between. This CDR3 reads CASSYSQGAANEKLFF. In DNA, the CDR3 is TGTGCCAGCAGTTACTCCCAGGGAGCAGCTAATGAAAAACTGTTTTTT.

The V and J genes are TRBV6-1 and TRBJ2-7, with a tentative D call TRBD1 (6 bases). V lost 2 bases and J 4 bases, leaving 24 bases between the germline ends. Germline lookup yields CDR1 MNHNS and CDR2 SASEGT. This CDR3 has 18 residues. Here the CDR3 reads CASSEPIQERQVSYEQYF. The CDR3 DNA is TGTGCCAGCAGTGAACCGATCCAAGAGCGACAGGTGTCTTACGAGCAGTACTTC.

This clone turned up a few times. V gene TRBV6-5 combines with J gene TRBJ2-2; D is unresolved. Deletions cut 3 bases from V and 4 bases from J, with 9 bases between. The CDR3 totals 14 residues. Germline CDR1 MNHEY, CDR2 SVGAGI. CDR3 sequence reads: CASSYGVATGELFF. In nucleotides, the CDR3 is TGTGCCAGCAGTTATGGGGTGGCCACCGGGGAGCTGTTTTTT.

Relative to its sample, this clone is medium-sized. The CDR3 sequence: CASSLYSGTTSSYEQYF. As DNA, the CDR3 is TGCGCCAGCAGCTTATACAGCGGGACCACAAGCTCCTACGAGCAGTACTTC. V usage is TRBV5-1 and J usage is TRBJ2-7, with 7 bases identical to TRBD2. This CDR3 spans 17 amino acids. Per the germline V gene, CDR1 is SGHRS and CDR2 is YFSETQ. Germline trimming cut 2 bases from V and 0 bases from J; bases unmatched to any gene: 11.